This T cell receptor beta chain was identified during a study of human T cells and chemical hapten exposure. Unique molecular identifiers were affixed to discrete cDNA molecules within the library. In the original workflow: Sample-level TCR yields exhibited a median of approximately 88,000, with a range of roughly 20,000 to 750,000. MiXCR, run by TCRdb on the RACE reads, gives a single entry per CDR3 protein. The V and J calls were not made by the authors but by TCRdb's processing. The table includes approximately 84,000 distinct CDR3 sequences, around 8.7% detected once. Documented time point: healthy volunteer bleed at 6 weeks. Blood, whole and unfractionated, served as the source for total RNA extraction. This clonotype turned up a few times. The target antigen is unknown. Study-level results: DPC sensitization produced no change in TCRs with frequency above 1 in 1000.

The CDR3 contains 15 residues. The ends lost 4 bases at V and 0 bases at J; junction bases unmatched: 3. CDR1 SNHLY and CDR2 FYNNEI come from the germline V gene. The sequence came from a male donor in good health. Some clones in this sample may be carry-over from other donors' samples. The chain couples TRBV2 to TRBJ2-1; 7 nucleotides match TRBD2. Sequencing was done on a sample of whole blood. CDR3 sequence: CASSGSGASYNEQFF. For the CDR3, the DNA is TGTGCCAGCAGTGGCAGCGGGGCCTCCTACAATGAGCAGTTCTTC.